This T cell receptor beta chain comes out of a study of cytomegalovirus exposure and HLA in healthy donors. This CDR3 is 15 amino acids long. V was clipped by 3 bases and J by 1 base, with 12 bases between them. Germline lookup yields CDR1 MGHDK and CDR2 SYGVNS. Method: immunoSEQ multiplex PCR; TCRdb's copy keeps in-frame clones and lacks some. Among 250,000 to 400,000 clones listed, around 90% were seen once. V is TRBV25-1 and J is TRBJ1-2; D perhaps matches TRBD1 (6 bases). This receptor was identified in a man aged 25 to 40 in good health and CMV-seronegative. Sequencing was done on a sample of PBMCs. This CDR3 is CASSDGGAFNYGYTF. The CDR3 DNA sequence: TGTGCCAGCAGTGATGGGGGGGCCTTTAACTATGGCTACACCTTC.